This paragraph reports one T cell receptor beta chain. This sample was taken from a study of blood T cell repertoires in COVID-19. Across the study: Acute and convalescent COVID-19 samples came from the United States, Italy and Spain. PBMCs, B-cell-depleted T cells, or T cells provided the cDNA or gDNA that made up the material.

The table came from immunoSEQ multiplex PCR; TCRdb's copy has only in-frame clones and leaves some out. The data hold a few hundred thousand clones, with more than 70% observed a single time. Clinical history as reported by participants underpinned cohort assignment. This CDR3 is built from 15 residues. CDR1 SQVTM and CDR2 ANQGSEA come from the germline V gene. The V and J ends lost 3 bases and 5 bases, in that order; junction bases with no gene match: 9. This TCR came from a man in his forties in a cohort exposed to, infected with or recovered from COVID-19 (not recorded which). Sequencing was carried out using PBMCs or T cells enriched from blood (not recorded which). The chain recombines TRBV29-1 with TRBJ2-1; 8 nucleotides align to TRBD1. Written as DNA, the CDR3 is TGCAGCGTTGATCCTCGGACAGGGACGAACAATGAGCAGTTCTTC. Translating it yields CSVDPRTGTNNEQFF.